These 27 T cell receptor beta chains were all obtained from the same sample, sequenced in a study of regulatory T cells in long-lasting Graves disease. According to the study, TCR beta libraries were built with iRepertoire HTBI primers and CDR3-region Arm-PCR. MiXCR, applied by TCRdb to the multiplex PCR reads, yields one record per CDR3 protein. The profile covers some 200,000 distinct CDR3 sequences, with roughly a fifth appearing a single time and approximately 12% taken by the ten largest. Noted time point: newly diagnosed GD, antithyroid drugs for less than 3 months. Extracted RNA from PBMCs served as the source of the TCR library. These data also featured in a second study, about T cells in Graves' hyperthyroidism and ophthalmopathy.

The sample in question was peripheral blood mononuclear cells (PBMCs), obtained at new diagnosis, from a patient treated with antithyroid drugs. The receptors come from a woman in her 30s with Graves disease.

There are many counts of this clonotype. This sequence joins TRBV28 and TRBJ1-4; no clear D gene. The CDR3 loop spans 13 amino acids. Germline loops: CDR1 MDHEN, CDR2 SYDVKM. V gave up 3 bases and J gave up 3 bases, with 5 bases separating them. CDR3 sequence (DNA): TGTGCCAGCAGTTTGACCTCTAATGAAAAACTGTTTTTT. Translation gives CASSLTSNEKLFF.

This chain joins TRBV12-5 and TRBJ1-1, with 7 bases matching TRBD1. This CDR3 has 15 residues. Germline trimming cut 1 base from V and 4 bases from J; bases unmatched to any gene: 6. CDR1 and CDR2 (germline): LGHNT, FRNRAP. The CDR3 sequence: CASGLATGRSTEAFF. Written as DNA, the CDR3 is TGTGCTAGTGGTTTGGCGACAGGGCGTAGCACTGAAGCTTTCTTT.

This clonotype showed up many times. V is TRBV7-9 and J is TRBJ2-1; D may be TRBD1 (6 bases). Trimming left V 2 bases short and J 7 bases short, with 30 bases between. There are 20 residues in the CDR3. Germline V lookup: CDR1 SEHNR, CDR2 FQNEAQ (reference sequence). CDR3 coding DNA: TGTGCCAGCAGCTTACCTCGACAGGATCCCCGACCCATGAGCCCTAATGAGCAGTTCTTC. Its translation: CASSLPRQDPRPMSPNEQFF.

A note on this clonotype: With a much larger clone just one base away, this may be a read error. The V call is TRBV29-1, the J call TRBJ1-1; the D gene is possibly TRBD1 (5 bases). The CDR3 has 12 residues. The germline V and J ends were trimmed by 4 bases and 3 bases, with 9 bases remaining between them. Germline V gives CDR1 SQVTM, CDR2 ANQGSEA. CDR3 loop: CSVGGGDTEAFF. CDR3 DNA: TGCAGCGTTGGGGGGGGGGACACTGAAGCTTTCTTT.

This clonotype was observed many times. The rearrangement uses TRBV28 and TRBJ2-7; D is possibly TRBD2 (6 bases). There are 14 residues in the CDR3. CDR1 is MDHEN, CDR2 SYDVKM, per germline. V lost 8 bases and J lost 0, with 14 bases in between. Here the CDR3 DNA reads TGTGCCAGCGGTAGCGGATCATACTCCTACGAGCAGTACTTC. Translation gives CASGSGSYSYEQYF.

This clonotype was counted many times. V is TRBV6-2 or TRBV6-3 and J is TRBJ1-5, with D perhaps TRBD1 (5 bases). V gave up 5 bases and J gave up 3 bases, with 14 bases separating them. CDR3 length: 15 amino acids. The germline CDR1 and CDR2 sequences are MNHEY and SVGEGT. CDR3 sequence: CASSEDGGFNQPQHF. Here the CDR3 DNA reads TGTGCCAGCAGTGAAGACGGGGGGTTCAATCAGCCCCAGCATTTT.

This clonotype has a count of ten or more. V gene TRBV9 combines with J gene TRBJ1-1; D gene ambiguous. Germline CDR1 and CDR2: SGDLS and YYNGEE. With 0 bases removed from V and 4 bases from J, the gap between germline ends came to 7 bases. The CDR3 has 13 amino acids. CDR3 amino acids: CASSVEQSTEAFF. The CDR3 DNA reads TGTGCCAGCAGCGTAGAACAAAGCACTGAAGCTTTCTTT.

This clonotype was seen many times. V and J are TRBV20-1 and TRBJ1-2; TRBD1 agrees at 9 bases. This CDR3 is built from 14 residues. Germline V gene sequence: CDR1 DFQATT, CDR2 SNEGSKA (reference sequence). V lost 4 bases and J lost 6; bases outside the gene matches: 9. In DNA form, the CDR3 reads TGCAGTGCTATACGGACAGGGGCAGAGGATGGCTACACCTTC. The encoded protein is CSAIRTGAEDGYTF.

This clonotype was counted ten times or more. This rearrangement joins TRBV19 to TRBJ1-1; perhaps TRBD1 as D (5 bases). The CDR3 runs 16 residues. Germline CDR1 LNHDA, CDR2 SQIVND (reference sequence). Trimming left V 1 base short and J 1 base short, with 13 bases between. The CDR3 reads CASSIATGSGNTEAFF. CDR3 coding DNA: TGTGCCAGTAGTATAGCCACAGGATCGGGGAACACTGAAGCTTTCTTT.

Ten or more counts support this clonotype. The chain employs TRBV5-5 and TRBJ1-4; D is perhaps TRBD1 (5 bases). Trimming took off 4 bases at V and 8 bases at J, with 12 bases between the two ends. The germline CDR1 and CDR2 sequences are SGHKS and YYEKEE (reference sequence). The CDR3 totals 13 residues. The CDR3: CASSRQTAEKLFF. The DNA of the CDR3 is TGTGCCAGCAGCCGCCAGACAGCCGAAAAACTGTTTTTT.

This chain connects TRBV5-1 to TRBJ2-1, with 8 bases identical to TRBD2. Germline V CDR1 and CDR2: SGHRS, YFSETQ. The CDR3 has 14 amino acids. J was trimmed by 9 bases and V by 3 bases; bases with no gene match: 8. The CDR3 DNA reads as TGCGCCAGCAGCTCGGGACTAGGTCTTCCTGAGCAGTTCTTC. Encoded protein: CASSSGLGLPEQFF.

This clonotype was seen at least ten times. The rearrangement uses TRBV10-3 and TRBJ1-5; D unresolved. The ends were cut back, 2 bases at V and 7 bases at J, with 12 bases in the middle. CDR3 length: 14 amino acids. CDR1 ENHRY and CDR2 SYGVKD come from the germline V gene. As DNA, the CDR3 is TGTGCCATCAGTGAGAAAGCCCCAATCCAGCCCCAGCATTTT. Residues: CAISEKAPIQPQHF.

This chain connects TRBV15 to TRBJ2-1; TRBD2 is a possible D gene (6 bases). CDR1 and CDR2 (germline): LNHNV, YYDKDF (reference sequence). V was cut by 1 base and J by 8 bases, with 15 bases left in between. CDR3 length: 15 residues. This chain's CDR3 is CATSRGFFGGDEQFF. The DNA for the CDR3 is TGTGCCACCAGCAGAGGGTTTTTCGGGGGAGATGAGCAGTTCTTC.

The table lists this clonotype with a few counts. The chain is built from TRBV7-9 and TRBJ1-1; 7 bases map to TRBD1. This CDR3 has 15 amino acids. Germline-derived CDR1 and CDR2 are SEHNR and FQNEAQ (reference sequence). Trimming cost V 0 bases and J 0 bases; bases outside gene matches: 1. In nucleotides, the CDR3 is TGTGCCAGCAGCTTAGCGGGACAGTTGAACACTGAAGCTTTCTTT. Its translation: CASSLAGQLNTEAFF.

This clonotype was recorded many times. The chain joins TRBV28 to TRBJ1-1, with D perhaps matching TRBD1 (6 bases). Trimming shortened V by 8 bases and J by 3 bases, and 22 bases separated the two germline ends. This CDR3 region has 16 residues. The germline CDR1 and CDR2 sequences are MDHEN and SYDVKM. The CDR3 sequence: CASSPTGQRWHTEAFF. The CDR3 DNA reads TGTGCCAGCTCTCCTACGGGACAACGTTGGCACACTGAAGCTTTCTTT.

This clonotype has at least ten counts. The V and J genes are TRBV18 and TRBJ1-3, with D perhaps matching TRBD1 (5 bases). Germline CDR1 and CDR2: KGHSH and LQKENI. The CDR3 has 14 amino acids. V shed 3 bases and J shed 0 bases, with 6 bases lying between them. CDR3 amino acids: CASSPTDSGNTIYF. CDR3 bases: TGTGCCAGCTCACCGACAGACTCTGGAAACACCATATATTTT.

Ten or more counts support this clonotype. This chain uses TRBV24-1 with TRBJ2-7; perhaps TRBD1 as D (6 bases). The CDR3 spans 13 residues. CDR1 and CDR2 from the germline V gene are KGHDR and SFDVKD. In nucleotides, the CDR3 is TGTGCTTTCCTACGGGACATTAGGTGGAGGCTGTACTTC. This sequence encodes CAFLRDIRWRLYF.

This clonotype was picked up many times. The J gene is TRBJ2-3, the V gene TRBV28; D ambiguous. The CDR3 has 16 residues. Trimming pared 1 base from V and 3 bases from J, leaving 14 bases between. The germline V gene encodes CDR1 MDHEN and CDR2 SYDVKM. Here the CDR3 reads CASSLYRLDQTDTQYF. Written as DNA, the CDR3 is TGTGCCAGCAGTTTATACCGGTTGGATCAGACAGATACGCAGTATTTT. The variable domain in full, with the rest retrieved from reference TRBV28 and TRBJ2-3, is DVKVTQSSRYLVKRTGEKVFLECVQDMDHENMFWYRQDPGLGLRLIYFSYDVKMKEKGDIPEGYSVSREKKERFSLILESASTNQTSMYLCASSLYRLDQTDTQYFGPGTRLTVL.

The genes are TRBV3-1 and TRBJ1-1, with D possibly being TRBD1 (6 bases). The CDR3 sequence is 14 residues long. CDR1 and CDR2 from the germline V gene are LGHDT and YNNKEL (reference sequence). Trimming left V 5 bases short and J 1 base short, with 11 bases between. CDR3 in DNA: TGTGCCAGCAGCATACAGGGAAGGAACACTGAAGCTTTCTTT. This translates into CASSIQGRNTEAFF.

This clonotype was seen repeatedly, ten times or more. The chain has TRBV2 and TRBJ2-3; 7 bases map to TRBD2. The CDR3 consists of 14 residues. After removal of 8 bases from V and 0 bases from J, the junction contained 5 bases not matched to a gene. Germline assignment: CDR1 SNHLY and CDR2 FYNNEI. CDR3 amino acids: CASLAGASTDTQYF. CDR3 DNA sequence: TGTGCCAGCTTGGCGGGAGCCAGCACAGATACGCAGTATTTT.

This clonotype was recorded many times. This chain links TRBV24-1 with TRBJ2-5; 7 bases are shared with TRBD1. Unmatched junction bases numbered 4, after V lost 5 bases and J lost 2 bases. Germline V gives CDR1 KGHDR, CDR2 SFDVKD. CDR3 size: 14 residues. This CDR3 reads CATSARGQQETQYF. CDR3 nucleotide sequence: TGTGCCACCAGTGCCCGGGGACAGCAAGAGACCCAGTACTTC.

This clonotype was counted at least ten times. The chain joins TRBV5-5 to TRBJ2-1; no firm D call. Germline values: CDR1 SGHKS, CDR2 YYEKEE (reference sequence). This CDR3 comprises 15 residues. V was cut by 4 bases and J by 0 bases, with 11 bases left in between. CDR3 sequence reads: CASSLSPSSYNEQFF. CDR3 bases: TGTGCCAGCAGCCTTAGCCCGAGCTCCTACAATGAGCAGTTCTTC.

On this clonotype itself: This clone may be a read error of a much larger clone one base away. The V call is TRBV11-3, the J call TRBJ2-5, with D perhaps assigned TRBD1 or TRBD2 (5 bases each). This CDR3 is 13 amino acids long. Per the germline V gene, CDR1 is SGHNT and CDR2 is YENEEA. The germline V and J ends were trimmed by 5 bases and 8 bases, with 15 bases remaining between them. The CDR3 loop reads CASSIPGQATQYF. CDR3 coding DNA: TGTGCCAGCAGCATCCCGGGGCAGGCCACCCAGTACTTC.

In the case of this clonotype: A single base separates this from a much larger clone, so it may be a read error. The chain uses TRBV6-2 or TRBV6-3 and TRBJ2-6, with D perhaps assigned TRBD1 or TRBD2 (5 bases each). Germline V gives CDR1 MNHEY, CDR2 SVGEGT. The CDR3 length is 18 residues. V shed 5 bases and J shed 0 bases, with 17 bases lying between them. CDR3 residues: CASSPLGAGHSGANVLTF. For the CDR3, the DNA is TGTGCCAGCAGTCCTCTCGGGGCGGGCCACTCTGGGGCCAACGTCCTGACTTTC.

This clonotype was seen ten or more times. J is TRBJ1-5 and V is TRBV30, with D maybe TRBD1 (6 bases). In germline, CDR1 is GTSNPN, CDR2 SVGIG (reference sequence). Trimming took off 2 bases at V and 1 base at J, with 9 bases between the two ends. The CDR3 extends over 14 amino acids. CDR3 region: CAWSLRGSNQPQHF. The CDR3 nucleotides are TGTGCCTGGAGTTTGAGGGGGAGCAATCAGCCCCAGCATTTT. Together with reference TRBV30 and TRBJ1-5, the CDR3 gives the full variable domain: SQTIHQWPATLVQPVGSPLSLECTVEGTSNPNLYWYRQAAGRGLQLLFYSVGIGQISSEVPQNLSASRPQDRQFILSSKKLLLSDSGFYLCAWSLRGSNQPQHFGDGTRLSIL.

A word on this clonotype: The junction shows a germline mismatch at one end, possibly a read error. V gene TRBV9 combines with J gene TRBJ2-5, with a weak D call TRBD2 (6 bases). There are 13 residues in the CDR3. Germline loops: CDR1 SGDLS, CDR2 YYNGEE. CDR3 region: CAGSVGTGGTQYF. As DNA, the CDR3 is TGTGCCGGCAGCGTAGGGACTGGAGGGACCCAGTACTTC.

On this clonotype: A read error may explain this, as a much larger clone is one base away. This rearrangement joins TRBV6-5 to TRBJ1-2, with no clear D. Germline V gene sequence: CDR1 MNHEY, CDR2 SVGAGI. The CDR3 is 16 amino acids. The CDR3 DNA reads as TGTGCCAGCAGTTCCCAGAGGGTCCTGGAGTACTATAGCTACACCTTC. Its protein product is CASSSQRVLEYYSYTF.